These 7 T cell receptor beta chains came from one sample sequenced in a study of blood T cells in healthy people across ages. Sample-barcoded 5' priming and a J-beta primer mix drove a second PCR of about 7 to 12 cycles. Each CDR3 protein gets one entry after TCRdb re-called the 5' RACE reads with MiXCR. Found here are some 1,800,000 distinct CDR3 sequences, approximately 39% of them singletons; the top ten hold under 30%. The source material was blood. The receptor set was obtained from a human donor in good health.

This clonotype appeared a few times. This rearrangement joins TRBV2 to TRBJ2-7; 8 bases are a match to TRBD2. The CDR3 has 14 amino acids. Germline V gene lookup returns CDR1 SNHLY and CDR2 FYNNEI. V trimming: 6 bases; J trimming: 2 bases; junction bases outside the gene matches: 6. The CDR3 DNA reads as TGTGCCAGCAGCCCGGGACTAGGGACCTACGAGCAGTACTTC. It specifies CASSPGLGTYEQYF.

This clonotype was seen a handful of times. The rearrangement uses TRBV7-2 and TRBJ2-1; D is possibly TRBD2 (7 bases). CDR1 is SGHTA and CDR2 is FQGNSA in the germline V gene. V lost 1 base, J lost 10 bases, and 14 bases lay in between. The CDR3 extends over 14 amino acids. The CDR3 protein is CASSLVGGAREQFF. The CDR3 DNA reads as TGTGCCAGCAGCTTAGTAGGGGGGGCAAGAGAGCAGTTCTTC.

The V gene is TRBV25-1, the J gene TRBJ2-3; TRBD2 might be the D (6 bases). This CDR3 is built from 13 residues. The germline V and J ends were trimmed by 8 bases and 2 bases, with 11 bases remaining between them. Germline V gene lookup returns CDR1 MGHDK and CDR2 SYGVNS. The CDR3 sequence: CASGGLYTDTQYF. DNA of the CDR3: TGTGCCAGCGGGGGACTTTACACAGATACGCAGTATTTT.

The chain has TRBV15 and TRBJ2-4; no clear D gene. V was shortened by 6 bases and J by 13 bases, with 16 bases between the two germline ends. The V gene's germline CDR1 is LNHNV and CDR2 YYDKDF (reference sequence). The CDR3 covers 12 residues. The CDR3 DNA reads as TGTGCCACCAGGGCCACTATCAATGAGCAGTACTTC. The encoded protein is CATRATINEQYF.

The V call is TRBV12-3 or TRBV12-4, the J call TRBJ1-1; 8 positions match TRBD1. There are 14 residues in the CDR3. Unmatched junction bases numbered 7, after V lost 5 bases and J lost 5 bases. The CDR3 region is CASSPLQGGTEAFF. In DNA, the CDR3 is TGTGCCAGCAGTCCCTTACAGGGGGGGACTGAAGCTTTCTTT.

The chain is built from TRBV12-3 or TRBV12-4 and TRBJ1-2, with D tentatively TRBD1 (6 bases). The CDR3 covers 15 residues. V was clipped by 5 bases and J by 6 bases, with 19 bases between them. The DNA for the CDR3 is TGTGCCAGCAGTCATCGGTCCGGGACAACCGATGGCTACACCTTC. Amino acids: CASSHRSGTTDGYTF.

The V call is TRBV12-3 or TRBV12-4, the J call TRBJ1-1; D unresolved. V lost 8 bases, J lost 5 bases, and 15 bases lay in between. The CDR3 contains 13 residues. In DNA, the CDR3 is TGTGCCAGCCTTAAGGGTCGGGTAACTGAAGCTTTCTTT. The encoded protein is CASLKGRVTEAFF.